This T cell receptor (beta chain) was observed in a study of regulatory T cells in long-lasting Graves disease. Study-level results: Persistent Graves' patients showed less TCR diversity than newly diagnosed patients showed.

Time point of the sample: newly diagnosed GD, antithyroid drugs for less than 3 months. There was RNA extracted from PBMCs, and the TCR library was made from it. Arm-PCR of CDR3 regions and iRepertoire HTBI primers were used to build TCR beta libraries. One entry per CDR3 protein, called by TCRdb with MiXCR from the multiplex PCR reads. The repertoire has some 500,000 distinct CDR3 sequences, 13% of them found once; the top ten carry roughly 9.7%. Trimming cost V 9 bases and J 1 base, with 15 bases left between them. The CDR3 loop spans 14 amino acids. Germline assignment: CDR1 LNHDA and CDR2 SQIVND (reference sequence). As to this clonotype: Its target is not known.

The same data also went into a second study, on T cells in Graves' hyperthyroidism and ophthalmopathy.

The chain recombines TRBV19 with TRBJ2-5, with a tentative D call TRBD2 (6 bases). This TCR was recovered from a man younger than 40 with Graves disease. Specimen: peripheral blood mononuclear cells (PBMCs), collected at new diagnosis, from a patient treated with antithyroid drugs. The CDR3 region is CASKEGPAQETQYF. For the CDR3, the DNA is TGTGCCAGCAAGGAGGGCCCGGCCCAAGAGACCCAGTACTTC. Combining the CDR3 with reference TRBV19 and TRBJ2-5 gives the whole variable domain DGGITQSPKYLFRKEGQNVTLSCEQNLNHDAMYWYRQDPGQGLRLIYYSQIVNDFQKGDIAEGYSVSREKKESFPLTVTSAQKNPTAFYLCASKEGPAQETQYFGPGTRLLVL.